Listed below are T cell receptor beta chains from one sample, sequenced in a study of cytomegalovirus exposure and HLA in healthy donors. Libraries were prepared by immunoSEQ multiplex PCR; TCRdb keeps only in-frame clonotypes and omits some of them. The table has over 85,000 clones, about 69% seen once. The sequencing input was PBMCs. These receptors were obtained from a human donor in good health. The CDR3 runs from the conserved cysteine through the conserved F or W. The D gene is left open where the match is weak.

D gene	V gene	J gene	CDR3 protein	CDR3 DNA
-	TRBV7-8	TRBJ1-1	CASSPGTEAFF	TGTGCCAGCAGCCCCGGGACTGAAGCTTTCTTT
-	TRBV5-4	TRBJ1-4	CASSLAPGAYEKLFF	TGTGCCAGCAGCTTGGCGCCAGGGGCCTATGAAAAACTGTTTTTT
-	TRBV6-1	TRBJ2-1	CASSTGRKEQFF	TGTGCCAGCAGTACAGGGCGGAAAGAGCAGTTCTTC
TRBD2	TRBV28	TRBJ2-1	CASSYVHGGRASYEQFF	TGTGCCAGCAGTTACGTCCACGGGGGGAGGGCCAGTTATGAGCAGTTCTTC
TRBD1	TRBV7-9	TRBJ1-5	CASSPLRTGDSNQPQHF	TGTGCCAGCAGCCCCCTCCGGACAGGGGATAGCAATCAGCCCCAGCATTTT
TRBD1	TRBV5-1	TRBJ1-2	CASSTDRGGYTF	TGCGCCAGCAGCACAGACAGGGGTGGCTACACCTTC
-	TRBV7-3	TRBJ2-2	CASSFTGDANTGELFF	TGTGCCAGCAGCTTTACGGGAGACGCCAACACCGGGGAGCTGTTTTTT
-	TRBV9	TRBJ2-3	CASSVVLDTQYF	TGTGCCAGCAGCGTAGTTCTAGATACGCAGTATTTT
-	TRBV6-1	TRBJ1-4	CASTSGQREKLFF	TGTGCCAGCACCTCAGGCCAGCGGGAAAAACTGTTTTTT
TRBD2	TRBV19	TRBJ2-7	CATQLAGGPYEQYF	TGTGCCACCCAATTAGCGGGAGGGCCCTACGAGCAGTACTTC
TRBD1	TRBV29-1	TRBJ2-2	CSVPRDRETGELFF	TGCAGCGTCCCCAGGGACAGGGAAACCGGGGAGCTGTTTTTT